Below, 32 T cell receptor beta chains from the same sample are listed, as sequenced in a study of CD8+ T cells in alopecia areata. Treatment noted: oral pan-JAK inhibitor, 5-10 mg twice daily. Sequencing relied on a cDNA template that was reverse transcribed from extracted RNA. Produced via immunoSEQ multiplex PCR; TCRdb's table is partial and in-frame only. Of a few hundred thousand clones in the sample, approximately 60% were seen once. The sequencing used CD4+ T cells sorted from blood, collected at week 52, from a patient treated with tofacitinib. Receptors were obtained from a human donor with alopecia areata.

The table lists this clone with a count of one. This rearrangement joins TRBV5-1 to TRBJ2-7; possibly TRBD1 for D (6 bases). Germline V gene data show CDR1 as SGHRS and CDR2 as YFSETQ. V lost 2 bases and J lost 5, with 14 bases in between. The CDR3 has 14 residues. The CDR3 sequence is CASSFQGGRNEQYF. CDR3 sequence (DNA): TGCGCCAGCAGCTTCCAAGGGGGTAGGAACGAGCAGTACTTC.

This chain connects TRBV5-6 to TRBJ2-3; no clear D gene. The CDR3 loop spans 15 amino acids. The germline V and J ends were trimmed by 1 base and 0 bases, with 9 bases remaining between them. Germline-derived CDR1 and CDR2 are SGHDT and YYEEEE. CDR3 nucleotides: TGTGCCAGCAGCTTGACTCCAGCCAGCACAGATACGCAGTATTTT. Translating gives CASSLTPASTDTQYF.

The V gene is TRBV2, the J gene TRBJ2-3, with 9 bases lining up with TRBD2. CDR3 length: 15 residues. J was trimmed by 2 bases and V by 6 bases; bases with no gene match: 6. Germline V gene data show CDR1 as SNHLY and CDR2 as FYNNEI. The CDR3 DNA is TGTGCCAGCAGAAGACTAGCGGCCCCCACAGATACGCAGTATTTT. It translates to CASRRLAAPTDTQYF.

The J gene is TRBJ1-1, the V gene TRBV4-1, with 7 bases matching TRBD1. CDR1 and CDR2 from the germline V gene are MGHRA and YSYEKL. This CDR3 comprises 16 residues. J gave up 0 bases and V 3 bases, and 7 bases lay outside the gene matches. CDR3 nucleotides: TGCGCCAGCAGCCACGCCACAGGGGTGATGAACACTGAAGCTTTCTTT. This sequence encodes CASSHATGVMNTEAFF.

The rearrangement joins TRBV6-5 to TRBJ2-7; maybe TRBD2 (5 bases). Looked up from germline, CDR1 is MNHEY and CDR2 is SVGAGI. V was pared by 6 bases and J by 5 bases, with 17 bases between. CDR3 size: 14 residues. CDR3 in DNA: TGTGCCAGCAGCCCCTACCGGAGGCCTAACGAGCAGTACTTC. This gives the protein CASSPYRRPNEQYF.

V is TRBV25-1 and J is TRBJ2-3; 8 bases are a match to TRBD2. V lost 0 bases, J lost 1 base, and 3 bases stayed unmatched. The germline V gene has CDR1 MGHDK and CDR2 SYGVNS. The CDR3 is 16 amino acids. CDR3 nucleotide sequence: TGTGCCAGCAGTGAATATCGAGCGGGGGGCACAGATACGCAGTATTTT. Its translation: CASSEYRAGGTDTQYF.

The chain carries TRBV9 and TRBJ2-2, with D perhaps matching TRBD2 (5 bases). CDR3 length equals 14 residues. The germline V and J ends were trimmed by 3 bases and 3 bases, with 9 bases remaining between them. The germline CDR1 and CDR2 sequences are SGDLS and YYNGEE. The CDR3 region is CASSARGDTGELFF. In nucleotides, the CDR3 is TGTGCCAGCAGCGCACGGGGTGACACCGGGGAGCTGTTTTTT.

The chain joins TRBV29-1 to TRBJ2-2; D is perhaps TRBD1 (5 bases). There are 11 residues in the CDR3. The V end was cut by 5 bases, the J end by 4 bases, with 5 bases between. Germline V gene sequence: CDR1 SQVTM, CDR2 ANQGSEA. The CDR3 protein is CSVQGTGELFF. CDR3 DNA: TGCAGCGTTCAGGGCACCGGGGAGCTGTTTTTT.

This sequence joins TRBV2 and TRBJ1-2; 8 bases fit TRBD1. Germline loops: CDR1 SNHLY, CDR2 FYNNEI. The length of the CDR3 is 14 residues. The ends lost 9 bases at V and 0 bases at J; junction bases unmatched: 6. CDR3 sequence (DNA): TGTGCCAGAGGACAGGGCCGACCTAACTATGGCTACACCTTC. This codes for CARGQGRPNYGYTF.

The chain combines TRBV7-9 with TRBJ2-6; no definite D call. V lost 5 bases to trimming and J lost 8 bases, with 4 bases between them. This CDR3 is 11 amino acids long. Germline CDR1 and CDR2: SEHNR and FQNEAQ (reference sequence). The CDR3 DNA reads TGTGCCAGCAGCCCGACCAACGTCCTGACTTTC. Protein product: CASSPTNVLTF.

The gene calls are TRBV9 and TRBJ2-7; the D is unclear. The germline CDR1 and CDR2 sequences are SGDLS and YYNGEE. This CDR3 has 14 residues. The V and J ends lost 0 bases and 5 bases respectively, with 12 bases between them. For the CDR3, the DNA is TGTGCCAGCAGCGTAGGGTCGGCAGACCACGAGCAGTACTTC. It specifies CASSVGSADHEQYF.

In this sample, this clone turned up once. J is TRBJ2-3 and V is TRBV27; tentatively, D is TRBD1 (6 bases). This CDR3 spans 13 amino acids. V was shortened by 3 bases and J by 4 bases, with 8 bases between the two germline ends. Germline CDR1 reads MNHEY; CDR2 reads SMNVEV (reference sequence). The CDR3 protein is CASSFAGADTQYF. CDR3 nucleotides: TGTGCCAGCAGTTTTGCAGGGGCAGATACGCAGTATTTT.

This clone has a handful of counts. The rearrangement joins TRBV10-3 to TRBJ1-2; the match to TRBD1 covers 10 bases. CDR3 size: 18 residues. Looked up from germline, CDR1 is ENHRY and CDR2 is SYGVKD. Trimming took 4 bases from V and 6 from J; bases not matched to a gene: 17. The CDR3 loop reads CAISAGAGTGAPTDGYTF. The DNA of the CDR3 is TGTGCCATCAGTGCCGGGGCCGGGACAGGGGCCCCCACGGATGGCTACACCTTC.

The chain couples TRBV5-6 to TRBJ2-5; 10 nucleotides agree with TRBD2. The V and J ends lost 4 bases and 8 bases, in that order; junction bases with no gene match: 11. The germline CDR1 and CDR2 sequences are SGHDT and YYEEEE. This CDR3 has 15 amino acids. In nucleotides, the CDR3 is TGTGCCAGCAGCACCGCTAGCGGGGGCCGCGAAACCCAGTACTTC. Translation: CASSTASGGRETQYF.

This sequence joins TRBV6-5 and TRBJ2-5; D is undetermined. V was trimmed by 6 bases and J by 2 bases, leaving 13 bases between them. This CDR3 contains 14 residues. Germline V CDR1 and CDR2: MNHEY, SVGAGI. CDR3 sequence: CASRVDWSQETQYF. CDR3 bases: TGTGCCAGCAGGGTAGACTGGAGTCAAGAGACCCAGTACTTC.

The J gene is TRBJ1-2, the V gene TRBV9, with D tentatively TRBD1 (5 bases). Germline V gene sequence: CDR1 SGDLS, CDR2 YYNGEE. The CDR3 contains 16 residues. V lost 0 bases and J 5 bases, leaving 17 bases between the germline ends. The CDR3 sequence is CASSVDPVGRRYGYTF. For the CDR3, the DNA is TGTGCCAGCAGCGTAGATCCAGTGGGACGGAGGTATGGCTACACCTTC.

The rearrangement uses TRBV30 and TRBJ1-5, with TRBD1 as a possible D gene (6 bases). Trimming shortened V by 2 bases and J by 4 bases, and 9 bases separated the two germline ends. The CDR3 covers 13 residues. The V gene's germline CDR1 is GTSNPN and CDR2 SVGIG (reference sequence). CDR3 DNA: TGTGCCTGGAGTAGTCAGGGGAATCAGCCCCAGCATTTT. This sequence encodes CAWSSQGNQPQHF.

The sample holds a few counts of this clone. The rearrangement joins TRBV2 to TRBJ2-7, with D perhaps matching TRBD1 (6 bases). The germline CDR1 and CDR2 sequences are SNHLY and FYNNEI. The ends were cut back, 4 bases at V and 9 bases at J, with 10 bases in the middle. The CDR3 has 11 amino acids. This CDR3 is CASSGRGGQYF. In nucleotides, the CDR3 is TGTGCCAGCAGTGGGAGAGGGGGGCAGTACTTC.

This clone has a handful of counts. The genes are TRBV4-2 and TRBJ2-1, with TRBD2 matching 9 bases. The trim removed 0 bases at V and 4 bases at J, leaving 4 bases unmatched. CDR3 length: 16 amino acids. Germline values: CDR1 LGHNA, CDR2 YNFKEQ. CDR3 residues: CASSQEPSGAYNEQFF. The CDR3 DNA reads as TGTGCCAGCAGCCAAGAACCTAGCGGGGCATACAATGAGCAGTTCTTC.

The chain uses TRBV6-5 and TRBJ1-1; unclear D gene. In germline, CDR1 is MNHEY, CDR2 SVGAGI. This CDR3 has 13 residues. V was shortened by 6 bases and J by 1 base, with 9 bases between the two germline ends. Here the CDR3 DNA reads TGTGCCAGCAGCCTACTACCGAACACTGAAGCTTTCTTT. Its protein is CASSLLPNTEAFF.

The chain links TRBV7-2 to TRBJ2-5, with 9 bases that match TRBD1. This CDR3 is built from 13 residues. V gave up 5 bases and J gave up 4 bases; unmatched junction bases: 2. CDR1 and CDR2 (germline): SGHTA, FQGNSA. CDR3 protein: CASSVGQGETQYF. For the CDR3, the DNA is TGTGCCAGCAGCGTGGGACAGGGAGAGACCCAGTACTTC.

Only a few counts were recorded for this clone. The gene calls are TRBV19 and TRBJ1-2; D call uncertain. The CDR3 has 12 amino acids. CDR1 is LNHDA and CDR2 is SQIVND in the germline V gene (reference sequence). The ends were cut back, 6 bases at V and 3 bases at J, with 8 bases in the middle. CDR3: CASSRTDYGYTF. CDR3 coding DNA: TGTGCCAGTAGCCGGACCGACTATGGCTACACCTTC.

This clone was detected only once. CDR3 residues: CSAGTYTEAFF. CDR3 DNA sequence: TGCAGCGCTGGGACCTACACTGAAGCTTTCTTT. This chain connects TRBV29-1 to TRBJ1-1, with a weak D call TRBD1 (5 bases). This CDR3 contains 11 residues. Per the germline V gene, CDR1 is SQVTM and CDR2 is ANQGSEA. V gave up 7 bases and J gave up 3 bases, with 9 bases separating them.

V and J are TRBV5-1 and TRBJ2-3; no definite D call. Germline CDR1 and CDR2: SGHRS and YFSETQ. The CDR3 has 14 amino acids. Trimming removed 0 bases from V and 5 bases from J, with 10 bases in between. The CDR3 sequence is CASSLANVIDTQYF. CDR3 in DNA: TGCGCCAGCAGCTTGGCCAATGTGATAGATACGCAGTATTTT.

This sequence joins TRBV19 and TRBJ2-2; no firm D call. The germline V and J ends were trimmed by 5 bases and 6 bases, with 10 bases remaining between them. Looked up from germline, CDR1 is LNHDA and CDR2 is SQIVND (reference sequence). The CDR3 spans 13 residues. CDR3 sequence reads: CASSPRASGELFF. CDR3 sequence (DNA): TGTGCCAGTAGTCCTCGCGCCTCCGGGGAGCTGTTTTTT.

Worth noting for this clone: The junction departs from the called germline gene at one end, perhaps through a read error. Other DNA sequences from this sample encode an identical CDR3 as well. The chain carries TRBV29-1 and TRBJ1-2; no clear D gene. The germline V gene has CDR1 SQVTM and CDR2 ANQGSEA. The CDR3 is made up of 14 amino acids. Here the CDR3 reads CSVLSPPPQYGYTF. In nucleotides, the CDR3 is TGTAGCGTCCTCTCCCCCCCGCCCCAATATGGCTACACCTTC.

This clone was seen a few times. The DNA for the CDR3 is TGTGCCAGCAGCCACCGGACAAAATACAATGAGCAGTTCTTC. Translation gives CASSHRTKYNEQFF. The chain recombines TRBV14 with TRBJ2-1, with D perhaps matching TRBD1 (5 bases). V was pared by 3 bases and J by 4 bases, with 10 bases between. CDR1 SGHDN and CDR2 FVKESK come from the germline V gene. The CDR3 loop spans 14 amino acids.

Remarks on this clone: This sequence is one base from a far larger clone and is likely a read error. The chain is built from TRBV5-6 and TRBJ2-3, with D unresolved. Trimming took off 4 bases at V and 2 bases at J, with 2 bases between the two ends. This CDR3 has 11 amino acids. CDR1 and CDR2 (germline): SGHDT, YYEEEE. CDR3 in DNA: TGTGCCAGCAGCATCACAGATACGCAGTATTTT. Residues: CASSITDTQYF.

This clone was picked up a small number of times. The chain employs TRBV30 and TRBJ1-2; D is unclear. The V end was cut by 0 bases, the J end by 7 bases, with 9 bases between. Germline V CDR1 and CDR2: GTSNPN, SVGIG (reference sequence). The CDR3 is 12 residues long. The CDR3 DNA sequence: TGTGCCTGGAGTGTCCAAACGAGTGGCTACACCTTC. Amino acids: CAWSVQTSGYTF.

The chain uses TRBV6-5 and TRBJ2-3; D call uncertain. Looked up from germline, CDR1 is MNHEY and CDR2 is SVGAGI. Between the trimmed V and J ends, which lost 6 bases and 5 bases, there was a span of 9 bases. This CDR3 region has 12 residues. The CDR3 sequence: CASSTRGDTQYF. In nucleotides, the CDR3 is TGTGCCAGCAGCACCAGAGGAGATACGCAGTATTTT.

The V and J genes are TRBV11-2 and TRBJ2-7; D is ambiguous. CDR3 length: 14 residues. Germline V gene lookup returns CDR1 SGHAT and CDR2 FQNNGV. V was shortened by 4 bases and J by 0 bases, with 10 bases between the two germline ends. CDR3 residues: CASSSIRSSYEQYF. CDR3 nucleotides: TGTGCCAGCAGCTCTATCAGGAGCTCCTACGAGCAGTACTTC. The full variable domain, its missing parts supplied by reference TRBV11-2 and TRBJ2-7, is EAGVAQSPRYKIIEKRQSVAFWCNPISGHATLYWYQQILGQGPKLLIQFQNNGVVDDSQLPKDRFSAERLKGVDSTLKIQPAKLEDSAVYLCASSSIRSSYEQYFGPGTRLTVT.

V is TRBV4-1 and J is TRBJ1-2; D is uncertain. The V gene lost 8 bases and the J gene lost 3 bases, with 13 bases spanning the gap. This CDR3 has 13 amino acids. Per germline, CDR1 MGHRA and CDR2 YSYEKL. The CDR3 loop reads CASSPDRDYGYTF. As DNA, the CDR3 is TGCGCCAGCTCCCCAGATAGGGACTATGGCTACACCTTC.